The entry that follows covers one T cell receptor (beta chain) sequence. Its target is not known. Treatment reported: roughly 19 received Ad26.COV2.S at low or high dose, single or two shots; about 5 received placebo; per-sample allocation not given. The study sampled participants on day 63 after the first vaccine or placebo injection. Cohort 1b enrolled adults aged 18-55 years in Boston. Profiling relied on immunoSEQ multiplex PCR, and the TCRdb table lists in-frame clones only, not all of them. The sample has 380,000 or so clones; around 89% are singletons. Germline V lookup: CDR1 MDHEN, CDR2 SYDVKM. The J segment lost 3 bases and the V segment lost 6 bases, leaving 18 bases of the junction unmatched. The CDR3 length is 19 residues. The data derive from a study of Ad26.COV2.S vaccination and SARS-CoV-2 variants. General observations from the study: Substantial breadth was reported for post-vaccination spike-specific CD8+ and CD4+ T cells.

The clonotype comes from a person between 18 and 65 years old who received the Ad26.COV2.S COVID-19 vaccine or a placebo. The chain links TRBV28 to TRBJ2-2, with 8 bases aligning to TRBD1. The sequencing here drew on peripheral blood, taken in a trial of Ad26.COV2.S vaccine versus placebo. The CDR3 loop is CASSIYHRGFGGYTGELFF. CDR3 bases: TGTGCCAGCAGCATCTACCACAGGGGGTTTGGGGGGTACACCGGGGAGCTGTTTTTT.